This is a list of T cell receptor beta chains from one sample in a study of beta chain features in type 1 diabetes. Here immunoSEQ multiplex PCR was the method, and the copy in TCRdb shows in-frame clones only, minus some. The sample yields 130,000 to 150,000 clones, 10% to 15% seen once. The material sequenced was central memory CD4+ T cells from blood. These receptors were taken from a man younger than 35 with type 1 diabetes. CDR3s include the opening cysteine and the closing phenylalanine or tryptophan. The D gene is left open where the match is weak. Only some rows state a clone size, as once, few, many or a class for expanded clones.

J: TRBJ2-3; size: few; V: TRBV7-9; D: NA; DNA: TGTGCCAGCAGCCCTTATGCAGCGGTACCAGATACGCAGTATTTT; CDR3: CASSPYAAVPDTQYF
J: TRBJ1-1; size: few; V: TRBV10-2; D: TRBD1; DNA: TGCGCCAGCAACCAAGGACAGGCGGCGGATACTGAAGCTTTCTTT; CDR3: CASNQGQAADTEAFF
J: TRBJ1-5; size: NA; V: TRBV30; D: TRBD1; DNA: TGTGCCTGGAGTCTTGGACAGGGCCTGAATCAGCCCCAGCATTTT; CDR3: CAWSLGQGLNQPQHF
J: TRBJ1-1; size: NA; V: TRBV30; D: NA; DNA: TGTGCCTGGGGGACCTTAGGAGCTTTCTTT; CDR3: CAWGTLGAFF
J: TRBJ2-7; size: NA; V: TRBV25-1; D: TRBD2; DNA: TGTGCCAGCAGTCCGACCCCCGGGACTAGCGGGGGAAACGAGCAGTACTTC; CDR3: CASSPTPGTSGGNEQYF
J: TRBJ1-2; size: NA; V: TRBV5-6; D: NA; DNA: TGTGCCAGCAGCTTTAAACAGAATATGTATGGCTACACCTTC; CDR3: CASSFKQNMYGYTF
J: TRBJ2-1; size: few; V: TRBV5-1; D: NA; DNA: TGCGCCAGCAGCTTGCCTCGGGGTCGTCCGGAGCAGTTCTTC; CDR3: CASSLPRGRPEQFF
J: TRBJ1-5; size: few; V: TRBV28; D: NA; DNA: TGTGCCAGCAGAAGGGTGTTGAACAATCAGCCCCAGCATTTT; CDR3: CASRRVLNNQPQHF
J: TRBJ1-2; size: few; V: TRBV20-1; D: NA; DNA: TGCAGTGCTAGCCGGGGGGCAGGCTACACCTTC; CDR3: CSASRGAGYTF
J: TRBJ2-2; size: few; V: TRBV5-4; D: TRBD1; DNA: TGTGCCAGCAGCTTGAGGACAGGGATCACCGGGGAGCTGTTTTTT; CDR3: CASSLRTGITGELFF
J: TRBJ1-2; size: few; V: TRBV5-4; D: TRBD1; DNA: TGTGCCAGCAGCTTGGACCGGGACAGGGAGGTCCCGTCTGGCTACACCTTC; CDR3: CASSLDRDREVPSGYTF
J: TRBJ2-5; size: NA; V: TRBV7-3; D: NA; DNA: TGTGCCAGCGGAGAGGGGCAGGGCCCCGCAGAGACCCAGTACTTC; CDR3: CASGEGQGPAETQYF
J: TRBJ2-2; size: few; V: TRBV9; D: NA; DNA: TGTGCCAGCAGCGTAGGAGCGGGGACAGCGAACACCGGGGAGCTGTTTTTT; CDR3: CASSVGAGTANTGELFF
J: TRBJ1-1; size: few; V: TRBV19; D: NA; DNA: TGTGCCAGTAGTATTGGGCCCACGAGAACGGGTGGTGAAGCTTTCTTT; CDR3: CASSIGPTRTGGEAFF
J: TRBJ2-1; size: many; V: TRBV7-8; D: NA; DNA: TGTGCCAGCAGCTTAGTATTCCAGGGCGGGGATGAGCAGTTCTTC; CDR3: CASSLVFQGGDEQFF
J: TRBJ1-1; size: few; V: TRBV10-3; D: NA; DNA: TGTGCCATCAGATCAATGAACACTGAAGCTTTCTTT; CDR3: CAIRSMNTEAFF
J: TRBJ1-1; size: NA; V: TRBV4-1; D: TRBD1; DNA: TGCGCCAGCAGCCCCCGAGGGGGCGGAAACACTGAAGCTTTCTTT; CDR3: CASSPRGGGNTEAFF
J: TRBJ2-3; size: NA; V: TRBV5-5; D: TRBD1; DNA: TGTGCCAGCAGACGAACAGGGGATCCAGATACGCAGTATTTT; CDR3: CASRRTGDPDTQYF
J: TRBJ1-5; size: NA; V: TRBV23-1; D: NA; DNA: TGCGCCAGCAGTCAATCGCCAGGGACTCAGCCCCAGCATTTT; CDR3: CASSQSPGTQPQHF
J: TRBJ1-5; size: few; V: TRBV9; D: NA; DNA: TGTGCCAGCCGCGTAGACCCCCAAGGTCAGCCCCAGCATTTT; CDR3: CASRVDPQGQPQHF
J: TRBJ2-5; size: few; V: TRBV21-1; D: NA; DNA: TGTGCCAGCATTTTTGGGACTAGCAGGAAGACCCAGTACTTC; CDR3: CASIFGTSRKTQYF
J: TRBJ2-7; size: NA; V: TRBV7-3; D: NA; DNA: TGTGCCAGCAGCTTAAGTCCCGGATCCTACGAGCAGTACTTC; CDR3: CASSLSPGSYEQYF
J: TRBJ1-2; size: few; V: TRBV30; D: NA; DNA: TGTGCCTGGAGTACTGGCTATGGCTACACCTTC; CDR3: CAWSTGYGYTF
J: TRBJ2-6; size: few; V: TRBV29-1; D: NA; DNA: TGCAGCGTTGAAGATCTGAGGGTGGGGGCCAACGTCCTGACTTTC; CDR3: CSVEDLRVGANVLTF
J: TRBJ1-2; size: NA; V: TRBV7-9; D: TRBD1; DNA: TGTGCCAGCAGCCGTGACAGGGATGCTGGCTACACCTTC; CDR3: CASSRDRDAGYTF